This T cell receptor beta chain comes out of a study of T cell responses to AZD1222 COVID-19 vaccine. Assay used: immunoSEQ multiplex PCR; TCRdb lists only in-frame clones, some missing. The sample carries 60,000 to 90,000 clones, around 90% recorded once. CDR1 and CDR2 (germline): WSHSY, SAAADI. There are 15 residues in the CDR3. Trimming took off 4 bases at V and 0 bases at J, with 10 bases between the two ends. Sequencing was performed on peripheral blood, taken 28 days after the second AZD1222 dose. The chain carries TRBV10-2 and TRBJ2-1; D gene unclear. The receptor's source is an adult who received the AZD1222 COVID-19 vaccine. Written as DNA, the CDR3 is TGCGCCAGCAGTGGCCACGCGAGCTCCTACAATGAGCAGTTCTTC. This translates into CASSGHASSYNEQFF.